Listed here are 26 T cell receptor beta chains from one sample, sequenced in a study of OX40 agonist ivuxolimab in advanced cancers. Method: immunoSEQ multiplex PCR; TCRdb's copy keeps in-frame clones and lacks some. The sample gives about 63,000 clones, roughly nine tenths of which show up once; about 4% is in the top ten. The starting material was CD4+ or CD8+ T cells sorted from blood, obtained in a trial of the OX40 agonist ivuxolimab. The receptors stem from an adult with an advanced solid tumor such as melanoma, head and neck, liver or kidney cancer.

V gene TRBV6-5 combines with J gene TRBJ2-3; unclear D gene. The CDR3 contains 15 residues. Per germline, CDR1 MNHEY and CDR2 SVGAGI. Trimming took 0 bases from V and 5 from J, leaving 12 bases between them. This CDR3 is CASSYSSPAEDTQYF. Written as DNA, the CDR3 is TGTGCCAGCAGTTACTCGAGCCCCGCCGAAGATACGCAGTATTTT.

The J gene is TRBJ2-7, the V gene TRBV7-8; TRBD2 matches at 8 bases. Germline CDR1 reads SGHVS; CDR2 reads FQNEAQ. The length of the CDR3 is 15 residues. V lost 5 bases, J lost 1 base, and 7 bases stayed unmatched. The CDR3: CASSLVAGLSYEQYV. CDR3 DNA sequence: TGTGCCAGCAGCCTAGTAGCGGGGCTTTCCTACGAGCAGTACGTC.

The chain links TRBV5-6 to TRBJ2-1; 8 bases agree with TRBD2. The length of the CDR3 is 16 residues. Germline trimming cut 1 base from V and 3 bases from J; bases unmatched to any gene: 6. The germline gives CDR1 SGHDT, CDR2 YYEEEE. The CDR3 DNA sequence: TGTGCCAGCAGCTTGATAAGCGGGGGCTACTACAATGAGCAGTTCTTC. This sequence encodes CASSLISGGYYNEQFF.

This clone was seen just once. V and J are TRBV28 and TRBJ2-7; D gene uncertain. CDR1 and CDR2 (germline): MDHEN, SYDVKM. CDR3 size: 13 residues. V was trimmed by 7 bases and J by 0 bases, leaving 10 bases between them. CDR3 DNA: TGTGCCAGCACCTCTAGGGTCTCCTACGAGCAGTACGTC. Residues: CASTSRVSYEQYV.

J is TRBJ1-5 and V is TRBV28; no clear D gene. V lost 5 bases, J lost 0 bases, and 11 bases lay in between. This CDR3 spans 15 amino acids. Looked up from germline, CDR1 is MDHEN and CDR2 is SYDVKM. The CDR3 DNA reads TGTGCCAGCAGTCCTCCCCCGTATAGCAATCAGCCCCAGCATTTT. Protein sequence: CASSPPPYSNQPQHF.

The rearrangement links TRBV7-9 to TRBJ2-3; tentatively, D is TRBD1 or TRBD2 (5 bases each). This CDR3 has 14 amino acids. Trimming shortened V by 11 bases and J by 8 bases, and 23 bases separated the two germline ends. CDR1 and CDR2 (germline): SEHNR, FQNEAQ (reference sequence). As DNA, the CDR3 is TGTGCCGTACAGCGAACCCCCTTCGGGGCTACGCAGTATTTT. Amino acids: CAVQRTPFGATQYF.

This clone showed up just once. The V gene is TRBV4-3, the J gene TRBJ1-3; D is unclear. Germline loops: CDR1 LGHNA, CDR2 YSLEER. The CDR3 has 15 residues. The V end lost 0 bases, the J end lost 8 bases, and 14 bases lay between the germline ends. The CDR3 sequence: CASSQEPFAMDTIYF. CDR3 DNA: TGCGCCAGCAGCCAAGAACCTTTCGCGATGGACACCATATATTTT.

This clone is a singleton in its sample. The rearrangement uses TRBV9 and TRBJ1-3, with D unresolved. CDR3 length: 18 amino acids. V lost 3 bases and J lost 0, with 19 bases in between. The germline V gene encodes CDR1 SGDLS and CDR2 YYNGEE. The CDR3 sequence: CASSGASSRSNSGNTIYF. CDR3 nucleotide sequence: TGTGCCAGCAGCGGTGCCTCAAGCAGATCGAACTCTGGAAACACCATATATTTT.

The chain is built from TRBV4-2 and TRBJ2-3, with D possibly being TRBD2 (5 bases). V lost 4 bases and J 2 bases, leaving 16 bases between the germline ends. Germline loops: CDR1 LGHNA, CDR2 YNFKEQ. This CDR3 comprises 16 residues. The CDR3 protein is CASSPLAADSTDTQYF. The CDR3 DNA reads TGTGCCAGCAGCCCCCTGGCAGCGGACTCCACAGATACGCAGTATTTT.

The rearrangement links TRBV29-1 to TRBJ2-1; D is perhaps TRBD2 (5 bases). V was cut by 1 base and J by 7 bases, with 5 bases left in between. Germline V gene lookup returns CDR1 SQVTM and CDR2 ANQGSEA. This CDR3 region has 11 residues. CDR3 region: CSVEGENEQFF. The CDR3 DNA reads as TGCAGCGTTGAAGGGGAGAATGAGCAGTTCTTC.

The V call is TRBV7-9, the J call TRBJ2-3; no definite D call. The V end lost 2 bases, the J end lost 5 bases, and 5 bases lay between the germline ends. Looked up from germline, CDR1 is SEHNR and CDR2 is FQNEAQ (reference sequence). This CDR3 is 12 amino acids long. The chain's CDR3 is CASSLTIDTQYF. CDR3 in DNA: TGTGCCAGCAGCTTAACCATAGATACGCAGTATTTT.

The chain carries TRBV29-1 and TRBJ2-2, with 13 bases that match TRBD2. Germline V CDR1 and CDR2: SQVTM, ANQGSEA. The CDR3 covers 18 residues. Trimming took 6 bases from V and 4 from J; bases not matched to a gene: 14. CDR3: CSVPMLLAGGSGTGELFF. CDR3 sequence (DNA): TGCAGCGTCCCGATGTTACTAGCGGGGGGGTCGGGCACCGGGGAGCTGTTTTTT.

In its sample, this clone was seen once. This sequence joins TRBV28 and TRBJ2-7; 12 bases line up with TRBD1. J gave up 4 bases and V 6 bases, and 7 bases lay outside the gene matches. CDR1 and CDR2 (germline): MDHEN, SYDVKM. The CDR3 sequence is 15 residues long. The CDR3, as DNA: TGTGCCAGCAGATCGGGACAGGGGGCGTTGTACGAGCAGTACTTC. Translated: CASRSGQGALYEQYF. The complete variable domain, with remaining parts taken from reference TRBV28 and TRBJ2-7, reads DVKVTQSSRYLVKRTGEKVFLECVQDMDHENMFWYRQDPGLGLRLIYFSYDVKMKEKGDIPEGYSVSREKKERFSLILESASTNQTSMYLCASRSGQGALYEQYFGPGTRLTVT.

This clone came up once. The V gene is TRBV4-3, the J gene TRBJ2-1, with TRBD2 identical over 9 bases. The CDR3 runs to 18 residues. V lost 1 base to trimming and J lost 0 bases; unmatched junction nucleotides: 7. CDR1 is LGHNA, CDR2 YSLEER, per germline. The CDR3 DNA sequence: TGCGCCAGCAGCCAAGTCGCGGGAGGGATTAGCTCCTACAATGAGCAGTTCTTC. It translates to CASSQVAGGISSYNEQFF.

The chain links TRBV11-2 to TRBJ2-7; TRBD2 might be the D (5 bases). Germline V gene lookup returns CDR1 SGHAT and CDR2 FQNNGV. The CDR3 is 17 residues long. The germline V and J ends were trimmed by 6 bases and 2 bases, with 23 bases remaining between them. This chain's CDR3 is CASRDPLGLPRPYEQYF. The CDR3 DNA reads TGTGCCAGCAGAGACCCGCTTGGACTCCCGCGGCCCTACGAGCAGTACTTC.

V is TRBV9 and J is TRBJ2-5, with D uncertain. This CDR3 is built from 15 residues. The V gene's germline CDR1 is SGDLS and CDR2 YYNGEE. The ends were cut back, 0 bases at V and 2 bases at J, with 11 bases in the middle. Written as DNA, the CDR3 is TGTGCCAGCAGCGTAGTCCCCGGGCATCAAGAGACCCAGTACTTC. As protein: CASSVVPGHQETQYF.

This clone was recorded only once. The rearrangement links TRBV27 to TRBJ1-2; weak D call: TRBD1 (6 bases). The CDR3 is made up of 13 amino acids. The V end was cut by 4 bases, the J end by 4 bases, with 10 bases between. Germline CDR1 is MNHEY and CDR2 is SMNVEV (reference sequence). CDR3 sequence reads: CASSWGQAYGYTF. CDR3 nucleotide sequence: TGTGCCAGCAGTTGGGGACAAGCCTATGGCTACACCTTC.

The chain employs TRBV7-9 and TRBJ1-1; D gene unclear. Germline assignment: CDR1 SEHNR and CDR2 FQNEAQ (reference sequence). The ends were cut back, 3 bases at V and 8 bases at J, with 10 bases in the middle. This CDR3 region has 12 residues. The CDR3 loop is CASSFPVSEAFF. The CDR3 DNA follows: TGTGCCAGCAGCTTCCCAGTGTCGGAAGCTTTCTTT. Full variable domain (outside the CDR3, taken from reference TRBV7-9 and TRBJ1-1): DTGVSQNPRHKITKRGQNVTFRCDPISEHNRLYWYRQTLGQGPEFLTYFQNEAQLEKSRLLSDRFSAERPKGSFSTLEIQRTEQGDSAMYLCASSFPVSEAFFGQGTRLTVV.

The J gene is TRBJ2-2, the V gene TRBV9, with D uncertain. Between the trimmed V and J ends, which lost 4 bases and 3 bases, there was a span of 4 bases. The CDR3 contains 12 residues. Germline loops: CDR1 SGDLS, CDR2 YYNGEE. CDR3 bases: TGTGCCAGCAGCCCTCACACCGGGGAGCTGTTTTTT. The encoded protein is CASSPHTGELFF.

This clone is a singleton in its sample. CDR3 residues: CASRYSRVSQNYGYTF. CDR3 sequence (DNA): TGTGCCAGCAGATACTCTCGGGTTTCACAGAACTATGGCTACACCTTC. The chain combines TRBV2 with TRBJ1-2; D uncertain. The V gene's germline CDR1 is SNHLY and CDR2 FYNNEI. The CDR3 covers 16 residues. V gave up 6 bases and J gave up 2 bases, with 19 bases separating them.

This chain links TRBV5-8 with TRBJ2-6; D unresolved. CDR3 length: 17 residues. The V end lost 3 bases, the J end lost 0 bases, and 13 bases lay between the germline ends. Germline-derived CDR1 and CDR2 are SGHTS and YDEGEE. The CDR3 loop reads CASSSISPSSGANVLTF. The CDR3 DNA reads as TGTGCCAGCAGCTCTATAAGCCCCTCCTCTGGGGCCAACGTCCTGACTTTC.

This clone was seen just once. The V gene is TRBV28, the J gene TRBJ2-1; 12 nucleotides match TRBD2. J lost 3 bases, V lost 5 bases, and 8 bases had no gene match. From germline, CDR1 is MDHEN and CDR2 SYDVKM. The CDR3 is made up of 17 amino acids. The CDR3 protein is CASSPHRLAGVYNEQFF. CDR3 nucleotide sequence: TGTGCCAGCAGTCCTCACCGACTAGCGGGAGTCTACAATGAGCAGTTCTTC.

V and J are TRBV9 and TRBJ2-5, with D possibly being TRBD1 or TRBD2 (5 bases each). The V gene lost 4 bases and the J gene lost 0 bases, with 13 bases spanning the gap. CDR1 is SGDLS, CDR2 YYNGEE, per germline. The CDR3 totals 15 residues. CDR3 sequence reads: CASSRGPGYQETQYF. CDR3 coding DNA: TGTGCCAGCAGCAGGGGACCGGGATACCAAGAGACCCAGTACTTC. Full variable domain (missing parts from reference TRBV9 and TRBJ2-5): DSGVTQTPKHLITATGQRVTLRCSPRSGDLSVYWYQQSLDQGLQFLIQYYNGEERAKGNILERFSAQQFPDLHSELNLSSLELGDSALYFCASSRGPGYQETQYFGPGTRLLVL.

The chain recombines TRBV6-4 with TRBJ1-5; D is unresolved. The V gene's germline CDR1 is MRHNA and CDR2 SNTAGT. The length of the CDR3 is 11 residues. V was shortened by 3 bases and J by 7 bases, with 4 bases between the two germline ends. The CDR3 is CASSEVQPQHF. CDR3 bases: TGTGCCAGCAGTGAGGTCCAGCCCCAGCATTTT.

V usage is TRBV4-1 and J usage is TRBJ2-3, with 8 bases aligning to TRBD1. From germline, CDR1 is MGHRA and CDR2 YSYEKL. This CDR3 is built from 15 residues. V shed 0 bases, J shed 6 bases, and the junction held 5 bases outside the gene matches. As DNA, the CDR3 is TGCGCCAGCAGCCAAGAGGACAGGGTAATGGATACGCAGTATTTT. Translation gives CASSQEDRVMDTQYF.

This chain connects TRBV27 to TRBJ1-5; 8 bases line up with TRBD1. Trimming removed 2 bases from V and 9 bases from J; junction bases left unmatched: 3. This CDR3 region has 13 residues. Germline V gives CDR1 MNHEY, CDR2 SMNVEV (reference sequence). Here the CDR3 reads CASSLGQGTPQHF. The DNA for the CDR3 is TGTGCCAGCAGTTTAGGACAGGGCACGCCCCAGCATTTT.